The TCR beta chain described here comes from a study of blood T cell repertoires in COVID-19. For the study at large: The United States, Italy and Spain supplied acute and convalescent COVID-19 samples. T cells, B-cell-depleted T cells, or PBMCs provided the cDNA or gDNA that served as material.

The CDR3 covers 15 residues. Between the trimmed V and J ends, which lost 1 base and 0 bases, there was a span of 7 bases. Germline values: CDR1 SGHTA, CDR2 FQGTGA. Original processing notes: Reference gene primer amplification gave estimated nucleated cell counts. Measured with immunoSEQ multiplex PCR; TCRdb has only the in-frame clones, and not every one. For V, J and clone size, that table is used; D and trimming come from the DNA. The table records 75,000 to 85,000 clones, around nine tenths of them present only once. This chain links TRBV7-3 with TRBJ2-4; no firm D call. The receptor was derived from a human donor in a cohort sampled during active COVID-19. Sequencing was performed on peripheral blood. CDR3 loop: CASSLNGLAKNIQYF. CDR3 in DNA: TGTGCCAGCAGCTTAAACGGTCTAGCCAAAAACATTCAGTACTTC.